The 14 T cell receptor beta chains given below trace back to one sample, sequenced in a study of cytomegalovirus exposure and HLA in healthy donors (dated by TCRdb to the late 2010s). Library preparation used the immunoSEQ multiplex PCR assay. For the multiplex PCR, a mixture combining 60 forward primers for TCR Vbeta segments and 13 reverse primers for TCR Jbeta segments was used. This immuneACCESS table, as held by TCRdb, lists in-frame sequences with V and J called but not all clones. Of the missing ones, under half trace to an unresolved V gene in checked studies; the others have no known cause. This sample comprises 150,000 to 200,000 clones, about 13% of them detected only once. The top ten clonotypes cover less than 8.5% of the sample. Sequenced input: PBMCs. The receptor set was obtained from a man aged 45-65 years in good health and CMV-seropositive.

Points on this clone: The conserved closing phenylalanine or tryptophan is absent in this CDR3, likely reflecting a read error. The chain joins TRBV6-1 to TRBJ2-7; D is unresolved. Germline-derived CDR1 and CDR2 are MNHNS and SASEGT. V was shortened by 7 bases and J by 3 bases, with 13 bases between the two germline ends. The CDR3 totals 13 residues. The CDR3 nucleotides are TGTGCCAGCAAACACGGTGGCGGCTACGAGCAGTACCTC. Its protein product is CASKHGGGYEQYL.

The chain combines TRBV9 with TRBJ2-1; D may be TRBD2 (5 bases). The CDR3 is made up of 15 amino acids. In germline, CDR1 is SGDLS, CDR2 YYNGEE. Trimming cost V 4 bases and J 1 base, with 12 bases left between them. CDR3 protein: CASSPGKSSYNEQFF. DNA of the CDR3: TGTGCCAGCAGCCCCGGGAAGAGTTCCTACAATGAGCAGTTCTTC.

This clone was counted a few times. The chain employs TRBV7-2 and TRBJ1-2; D unresolved. This CDR3 is built from 15 residues. Trimming cost V 1 base and J 4 bases, with 13 bases left between them. Germline V gene data show CDR1 as SGHTA and CDR2 as FQGNSA. The CDR3 DNA follows: TGTGCCAGCAGCTTAGAGGTCACGGGTATCTATGGCTACACCTTC. It yields the protein CASSLEVTGIYGYTF.

The V and J genes are TRBV19 and TRBJ1-2, with D maybe TRBD1 (5 bases). Germline V gene lookup returns CDR1 LNHDA and CDR2 SQIVND (reference sequence). CDR3 length: 14 residues. Trimming shortened V by 7 bases and J by 8 bases, and 20 bases separated the two germline ends. DNA of the CDR3: TGTGCCAGTACCCACCGGGGCGGGGGTAAAGGCTACACCTTC. It is translated as CASTHRGGGKGYTF.

The chain has TRBV28 and TRBJ2-2; TRBD2 aligns across 9 bases. V shed 7 bases and J 7 bases; nucleotides not matched to a gene: 7. Germline V CDR1 and CDR2: MDHEN, SYDVKM. The CDR3 sequence is 14 residues long. As DNA, the CDR3 is TGTGCCAGCATGGGGACTAGCTGGGACGGGGAGCTGTTTTTT. Amino acids: CASMGTSWDGELFF. Looking up the rest from reference TRBV28 and TRBJ2-2 gives the full variable domain: DVKVTQSSRYLVKRTGEKVFLECVQDMDHENMFWYRQDPGLGLRLIYFSYDVKMKEKGDIPEGYSVSREKKERFSLILESASTNQTSMYLCASMGTSWDGELFFGEGSRLTVL.

The table lists this clone with a few counts. This rearrangement joins TRBV14 to TRBJ2-2, with 8 positions matching TRBD1. In germline, CDR1 is SGHDN, CDR2 FVKESK. The CDR3 is 16 residues long. V shed 4 bases, J shed 4 bases, and the junction held 8 bases outside the gene matches. CDR3 amino acids: CASSPWQGALTGELFF. In DNA, the CDR3 is TGTGCCAGCAGCCCATGGCAGGGGGCCCTCACCGGGGAGCTGTTTTTT.

This clone was seen a handful of times. V gene TRBV28 combines with J gene TRBJ1-1, with D maybe TRBD1 (5 bases). This CDR3 has 14 residues. The V gene lost 0 bases and the J gene lost 4 bases, with 9 bases spanning the gap. CDR1 MDHEN and CDR2 SYDVKM come from the germline V gene. The CDR3: CASSLWGGRTEAFF. CDR3 nucleotides: TGTGCCAGCAGTTTATGGGGGGGTCGCACTGAAGCTTTCTTT.

The gene calls are TRBV18 and TRBJ1-5; the match to TRBD1 covers 9 bases. J was trimmed by 0 bases and V by 3 bases; bases with no gene match: 6. Germline assignment: CDR1 KGHSH and CDR2 LQKENI. The length of the CDR3 is 17 residues. In DNA form, the CDR3 reads TGTGCCAGCTCACCCGGGACAGGGACAATTAGCAATCAGCCCCAGCATTTT. It codes for CASSPGTGTISNQPQHF.

This chain joins TRBV6-6 and TRBJ1-2; the D gene is possibly TRBD1 (6 bases). Germline-derived CDR1 and CDR2 are MNHNY and SVGAGI (reference sequence). Trimming shortened V by 7 bases and J by 6 bases, and 12 bases separated the two germline ends. The CDR3 covers 12 residues. The CDR3 loop is CASKRDIDGYTF. The CDR3 region has the DNA TGTGCCAGCAAACGGGACATCGATGGCTACACCTTC.

This clone was detected only a few times. The rearrangement uses TRBV6-6 and TRBJ2-2; 9 nucleotides match TRBD1. Germline V gene lookup returns CDR1 MNHNY and CDR2 SVGAGI (reference sequence). V was clipped by 5 bases and J by 5 bases; unmatched bases: 6. This CDR3 is built from 15 residues. The CDR3 here is CASSRGQGLTGELFF. CDR3 in DNA: TGTGCCAGCAGTCGCGGACAGGGGTTGACCGGGGAGCTGTTTTTT.

V usage is TRBV21-1 and J usage is TRBJ1-2. TRBV21-1 is a known pseudogene. CDR3 size: 15 residues. This chain's CDR3 is CASSKENGEGYGYTF. The DNA of the CDR3 is TGTGCCAGCAGCAAAGAGAACGGGGAGGGGTATGGCTACACCTTC.

This CDR3 is CASSLESGGITDTQYF. CDR3 in DNA: TGCGCCAGCAGCTTGGAAAGCGGGGGGATCACAGATACGCAGTATTTT. The chain carries TRBV5-1 and TRBJ2-3; 9 positions match TRBD2. Looked up from germline, CDR1 is SGHRS and CDR2 is YFSETQ. The CDR3 has 16 amino acids. The J segment lost 2 bases and the V segment lost 0 bases, leaving 4 bases of the junction unmatched.

V usage is TRBV6-6 and J usage is TRBJ1-5, with 8 bases lining up with TRBD1. Germline V gene data show CDR1 as MNHNY and CDR2 as SVGAGI (reference sequence). The CDR3 has 16 residues. V was clipped by 7 bases and J by 2 bases; unmatched bases: 10. The CDR3 sequence is CASNGQGGNRNQPQHF. CDR3 coding DNA: TGTGCCAGCAATGGACAGGGAGGTAATCGCAATCAGCCCCAGCATTTT.

This clone was seen only a few times. Germline and junction disagree at one end, which may indicate a read error. The chain joins TRBV5-4 to TRBJ2-3; tentative D call: TRBD2 (5 bases). The CDR3 contains 11 residues. Germline lookup yields CDR1 SGHNT and CDR2 YYREEE (reference sequence). Written as DNA, the CDR3 is TGTGCCAGCACCTTGTTGGGAGAGCAATATTTT. It is translated as CASTLLGEQYF.